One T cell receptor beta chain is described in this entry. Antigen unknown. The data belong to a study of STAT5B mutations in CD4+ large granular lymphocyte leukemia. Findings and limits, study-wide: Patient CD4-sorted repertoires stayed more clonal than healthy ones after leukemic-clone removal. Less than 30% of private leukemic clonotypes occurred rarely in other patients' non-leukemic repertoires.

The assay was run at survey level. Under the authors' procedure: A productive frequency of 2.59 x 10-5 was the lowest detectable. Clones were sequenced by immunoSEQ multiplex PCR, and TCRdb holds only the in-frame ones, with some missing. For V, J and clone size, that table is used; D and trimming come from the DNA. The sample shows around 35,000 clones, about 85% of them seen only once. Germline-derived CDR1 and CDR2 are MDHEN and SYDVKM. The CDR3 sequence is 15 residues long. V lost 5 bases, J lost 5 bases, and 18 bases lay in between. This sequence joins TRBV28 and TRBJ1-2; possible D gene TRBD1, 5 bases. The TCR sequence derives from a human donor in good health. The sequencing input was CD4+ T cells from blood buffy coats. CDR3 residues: CASSETGTDPYGYTF. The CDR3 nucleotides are TGTGCCAGCAGTGAAACCGGGACCGACCCTTATGGCTACACCTTC.